Below, 22 T cell receptor beta chains from the same sample are listed, as sequenced in a study of monozygotic twins with inflammatory bowel disease. Following a re-call of the 5' RACE reads, TCRdb has one entry per CDR3 protein and lacks DNA. Recorded for this sample: 350,000 to 400,000 distinct CDR3 sequences. Sequenced material: blood. Every receptor here comes from a human donor with ulcerative colitis or Crohn's disease, or a healthy co-twin of an affected twin (not recorded which).

The chain carries TRBV5-1 and TRBJ2-2; the TCRdb D gene call, TRBD1, has no DNA to confirm it. CDR1 and CDR2 from the germline V gene are SGHRS and YFSETQ. The CDR3 has 16 residues. The CDR3 is CASSHTGAANTGELFF.

The V and J genes are TRBV6-1 and TRBJ2-2; checking the TCRdb D call of TRBD2 is not possible without DNA. Germline CDR1 MNHNS, CDR2 SASEGT. This CDR3 region has 15 residues. CDR3 in amino acids: CASTKAGSGTGELFF.

The CDR3: CASSIPTGLDNEQFF. J is TRBJ2-1 and V is TRBV7-9; TCRdb picks TRBD1, but there is no DNA to check that call. The CDR3 consists of 15 residues. CDR1 and CDR2 from the germline V gene are SEHNR and FQNEAQ (reference sequence).

The genes are TRBV7-3 and TRBJ2-1. Per the germline V gene, CDR1 is SGHTA and CDR2 is FQGTGA. This CDR3 has 12 residues. The CDR3 loop is CASSLRMGEQFF. Full variable domain (rest looked up from reference TRBV7-3 and TRBJ2-1): GAGVSQTPSNKVTEKGKYVELRCDPISGHTALYWYRQSLGQGPEFLIYFQGTGAADDSGLPNDRFFAVRPEGSVSTLKIQRTERGDSAVYLCASSLRMGEQFFGPGTRLTVL.

This chain uses TRBV12-3 or TRBV12-4 with TRBJ1-1. The CDR3 consists of 15 residues. CDR3 loop: CASSPTRPGSTEAFF.

V usage is TRBV5-1 and J usage is TRBJ2-7; TCRdb indicates TRBD1, and absent DNA this call remains unverified. The CDR3 spans 11 residues. Germline values: CDR1 SGHRS, CDR2 YFSETQ. CDR3 region: CASLQGNEQYF.

The rearrangement joins TRBV4-2 to TRBJ1-6. The CDR3 length is 17 residues. Germline lookup yields CDR1 LGHNA and CDR2 YNFKEQ. The CDR3: CASSQAEGPYGNSPLHF.

The rearrangement links TRBV12-3 or TRBV12-4 to TRBJ2-7; the TRBD1 assignment by TCRdb is unverifiable without DNA. CDR3 length equals 17 residues. CDR3 amino acids: CASSYPRKGQGQYEQYF.

The gene calls are TRBV20-1 and TRBJ1-5; there is no DNA to check the TCRdb D call of TRBD1. Germline assignment: CDR1 DFQATT and CDR2 SNEGSKA (reference sequence). The CDR3 loop spans 14 amino acids. CDR3: CSARPGGNNQPQHF.

This chain connects TRBV6-1 to TRBJ1-5; lacking DNA, the TRBD1 call made by TCRdb goes unchecked. Per germline, CDR1 MNHNS and CDR2 SASEGT. The CDR3 runs 16 residues. Here the CDR3 reads CASSADRRGSNQPQHF.

The chain has TRBV6-2 or TRBV6-3 and TRBJ1-1; no DNA is available, so the TRBD1 call from TCRdb remains unchecked. Germline lookup yields CDR1 MNHEY and CDR2 SVGEGT. There are 14 residues in the CDR3. The CDR3: CASKKGTKNTEAFF.

The chain employs TRBV27 and TRBJ2-3; TCRdb names TRBD2, which stays unverified in the absence of DNA. Germline loops: CDR1 MNHEY, CDR2 SMNVEV (reference sequence). The CDR3 consists of 16 residues. The chain's CDR3 is CASSFQRGGFRDTQYF.

V and J are TRBV12-3 or TRBV12-4 and TRBJ1-6; TCRdb reports TRBD1, a call that lacks DNA to check it against. This CDR3 comprises 15 residues. The CDR3 spells CASSSTGGGNSPLHF.

The V call is TRBV24-1, the J call TRBJ2-1; TCRdb's assignment of TRBD2 cannot be checked, as there is no DNA. This CDR3 is 16 amino acids long. Germline lookup yields CDR1 KGHDR and CDR2 SFDVKD. CDR3 in amino acids: CATSDFLAEGYNEQFF.

This chain joins TRBV27 and TRBJ2-2; checking the TCRdb D call of TRBD1 is not possible without DNA. Germline CDR1 is MNHEY and CDR2 is SMNVEV (reference sequence). CDR3 length: 16 amino acids. The CDR3: CASSLSGQGVAGELFF.

The genes are TRBV14 and TRBJ2-3. Looked up from germline, CDR1 is SGHDN and CDR2 is FVKESK. There are 13 residues in the CDR3. CDR3: CASSQDNRGTQYF.

The CDR3 sequence is CATSRESDRGLEQFF. The chain combines TRBV15 with TRBJ2-1; TCRdb names TRBD1, which stays unverified in the absence of DNA. CDR3 length: 15 amino acids. Germline V gene data show CDR1 as LNHNV and CDR2 as YYDKDF (reference sequence).

The chain combines TRBV25-1 with TRBJ2-1; the TRBD1 assignment by TCRdb is unverifiable without DNA. CDR1 and CDR2 (germline): MGHDK, SYGVNS. The CDR3 has 13 amino acids. The CDR3 sequence: CASRPGGDNEQFF.

This chain joins TRBV4-1 and TRBJ1-6; TCRdb selects TRBD1, and the lack of DNA leaves this call unchecked. The CDR3 spans 14 residues. Germline V gene data show CDR1 as MGHRA and CDR2 as YSYEKL. The CDR3 here is CASSPGQIYSPLHF.

The gene calls are TRBV5-1 and TRBJ1-1. CDR1 and CDR2 from the germline V gene are SGHRS and YFSETQ. The CDR3 has 15 residues. The CDR3 loop is CASSLGVDMSTEAFF.

The chain couples TRBV5-1 to TRBJ2-6; the D call of TRBD2 rests on TCRdb alone, since no DNA is present to check it. This CDR3 has 19 amino acids. Per the germline V gene, CDR1 is SGHRS and CDR2 is YFSETQ. CDR3 in amino acids: CASSLDRGSLSSGANVLTF.

The V gene is TRBV20-1, the J gene TRBJ2-7; TCRdb's D call of TRBD1 is untestable without DNA. Per the germline V gene, CDR1 is DFQATT and CDR2 is SNEGSKA (reference sequence). The CDR3 is 14 residues long. CDR3 sequence: CSAREDRGNNEQYF.